These T cell receptor beta chains were read from a single sample in a study of early T cells in non-severe SARS-CoV-2 infection. TCRdb re-analysed the 5' RACE reads in MiXCR, keeping a single row per CDR3 protein. The sample includes about 67,000 distinct CDR3 sequences, 9% to 10% of them seen just once. Sequenced here: whole blood, sampled at baseline. These TCRs come from an adult who was a healthcare worker with PCR-confirmed SARS-CoV-2 infection or an uninfected control (not recorded which). Both conserved end residues are part of each CDR3. Fields, in order: CDR3 DNA, CDR3 protein, D gene, V gene, J gene, clone size. D genes are given only for firm matches. Clone sizes are given selectively: once, few, many, or a class where the clone is expanded.

DNA: TGTGCCAGCAGTCCCATCAGCAGGACCTACGAGCAGTACTTC; CDR3: CASSPISRTYEQYF; D: .; V: TRBV28; J: TRBJ2-7; size: few
DNA: TGTGCCAGCAGTTCCACTAGCGGGAGTGTCCACAATGAGCAGTTCTTC; CDR3: CASSSTSGSVHNEQFF; D: TRBD2; V: TRBV28; J: TRBJ2-1; size: many
DNA: TGTGCCTGGAGCCCCCAAGGGGCCCGGGAGACCCAGTACTTC; CDR3: CAWSPQGARETQYF; D: .; V: TRBV30; J: TRBJ2-5; size: many
DNA: TGTGCCAGCAGCCAAGAGACAACATTTTGGGAGCAGTACTTC; CDR3: CASSQETTFWEQYF; D: .; V: TRBV14; J: TRBJ2-7; size: many
DNA: TGTGCCAGCAGCTTGTCAGGGTTGAGCGCAGATACGCAGTATTTT; CDR3: CASSLSGLSADTQYF; D: .; V: TRBV11-3; J: TRBJ2-3; size: .
DNA: TGCGCCAGCAGCCGTCATACGGGACAGGGGGCATACGAGCAGTACTTC; CDR3: CASSRHTGQGAYEQYF; D: TRBD1; V: TRBV4-3; J: TRBJ2-7; size: few
DNA: TGCGCCAGCAGCCAAGATGGGTGGCAGCGGATAAACAATGAGCAGTTCTTC; CDR3: CASSQDGWQRINNEQFF; D: .; V: TRBV4-3; J: TRBJ2-1; size: .
DNA: TGTGCCAGCAGCCTCCCAACCCATGAGCAGTTCTTC; CDR3: CASSLPTHEQFF; D: .; V: TRBV7-9; J: TRBJ2-1; size: few
DNA: TGTGCCATCAGTAATAGCGGGAGGAGCACAGATACGCAGTATTTT; CDR3: CAISNSGRSTDTQYF; D: TRBD2; V: TRBV10-3; J: TRBJ2-3; size: few
DNA: TGTGCCAGCAGCTCATCCAGGACAGCCCTAAATGAAAAACTGTTTTTT; CDR3: CASSSSRTALNEKLFF; D: .; V: TRBV7-2; J: TRBJ1-4; size: .